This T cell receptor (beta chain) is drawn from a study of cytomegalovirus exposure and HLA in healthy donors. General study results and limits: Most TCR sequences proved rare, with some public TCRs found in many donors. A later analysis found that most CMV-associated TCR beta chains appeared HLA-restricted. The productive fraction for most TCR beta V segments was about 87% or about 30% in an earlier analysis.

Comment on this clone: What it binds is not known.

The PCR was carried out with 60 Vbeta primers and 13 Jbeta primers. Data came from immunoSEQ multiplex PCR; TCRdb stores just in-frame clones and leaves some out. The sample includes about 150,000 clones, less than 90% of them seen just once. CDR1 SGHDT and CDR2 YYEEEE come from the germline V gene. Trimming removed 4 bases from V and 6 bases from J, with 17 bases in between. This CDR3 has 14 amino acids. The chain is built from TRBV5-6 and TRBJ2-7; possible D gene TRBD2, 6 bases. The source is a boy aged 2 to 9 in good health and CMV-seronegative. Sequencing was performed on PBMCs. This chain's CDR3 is CASSLWGVWGEQYF. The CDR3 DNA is TGTGCCAGCAGCCTTTGGGGGGTGTGGGGCGAGCAGTACTTC.